This is a list of T cell receptor beta chains from one sample in a study of T cell changes during pregnancy in multiple sclerosis. Method: immunoSEQ multiplex PCR; TCRdb's copy keeps in-frame clones and lacks some. In the table there are about 79,000 clones, over 85% of which are singletons. Specimen: peripheral blood, collected in the second trimester of pregnancy. These receptors were collected from a female donor in good health, enrolled as a control in a pregnancy study. Both conserved end residues are part of each CDR3. Fields, in order: D gene, V gene, clone size, J gene, CDR3 DNA, CDR3 protein. D genes are given only for firm matches. Part of the rows lack a size; the others show once, few, many or a class for expanded clones.

d_gene: NA; v_gene: TRBV18; abundance: NA; j_gene: TRBJ2-7; CDR3nt: TGTGCCAGCTCACCGCTGCGGACGGAGGCCTCCTACGAGCAGTACTTC; CDR3aa: CASSPLRTEASYEQYF
d_gene: NA; v_gene: TRBV9; abundance: NA; j_gene: TRBJ1-3; CDR3nt: TGTGCCAGCAGCGTAGATTCAGGGGAGGGAAACACCATATATTTT; CDR3aa: CASSVDSGEGNTIYF
d_gene: NA; v_gene: TRBV29-1; abundance: NA; j_gene: TRBJ2-3; CDR3nt: TGCAGCGCCGACGACTCCCAAGATACGCAGTATTTT; CDR3aa: CSADDSQDTQYF
d_gene: NA; v_gene: TRBV19; abundance: NA; j_gene: TRBJ1-3; CDR3nt: TGTGCCAGTAGTCCCCTCGACAGCCCTGGAAACACCATATATTTT; CDR3aa: CASSPLDSPGNTIYF
d_gene: TRBD1; v_gene: TRBV19; abundance: NA; j_gene: TRBJ1-1; CDR3nt: TGTGCCAGTAGTATTGGAGGGGGCGCAACTGAAGCTTTCTTT; CDR3aa: CASSIGGGATEAFF
d_gene: TRBD1; v_gene: TRBV4-2; abundance: NA; j_gene: TRBJ1-2; CDR3nt: TGTGCCAGCAGCCAAGATTATGAGGGGGCGGGGGGCTACACCTTC; CDR3aa: CASSQDYEGAGGYTF
d_gene: TRBD1; v_gene: TRBV7-9; abundance: NA; j_gene: TRBJ2-4; CDR3nt: TGTGCCAGCAGCGACGGGACAGGTGAAGCCAAAAACATTCAGTACTTC; CDR3aa: CASSDGTGEAKNIQYF
d_gene: TRBD1; v_gene: TRBV29-1; abundance: NA; j_gene: TRBJ2-1; CDR3nt: TGCAGCGTTATACAGAGGGACAGGTTCTCCTACAATGAGCAGTTCTTC; CDR3aa: CSVIQRDRFSYNEQFF
d_gene: NA; v_gene: TRBV7-9; abundance: NA; j_gene: TRBJ2-2; CDR3nt: TGTGCCAGCAGGAGTCTTCCAACCGGGGAGCTGTTTTTT; CDR3aa: CASRSLPTGELFF
d_gene: NA; v_gene: TRBV7-2; abundance: NA; j_gene: TRBJ2-3; CDR3nt: TGTGCCAGCAGTTCCCAGGCGAGCACAGATACGCAGTATTTT; CDR3aa: CASSSQASTDTQYF
d_gene: NA; v_gene: TRBV7-9; abundance: NA; j_gene: TRBJ2-5; CDR3nt: TGTGCCAGCAGCTTACCAGGGTGGGGGACCCAGTACTTC; CDR3aa: CASSLPGWGTQYF
d_gene: NA; v_gene: TRBV4-2; abundance: NA; j_gene: TRBJ2-7; CDR3nt: TGTGCCAGCAGCCAACATTGGTCCGGGACTGGGGTCGGCGAGCAGTACTTC; CDR3aa: CASSQHWSGTGVGEQYF
d_gene: NA; v_gene: TRBV14; abundance: once; j_gene: TRBJ2-7; CDR3nt: TGTGCCAGCAGCCAAGTAAGACAGATGAAGACCTACGAGCAGTACTTC; CDR3aa: CASSQVRQMKTYEQYF
d_gene: NA; v_gene: TRBV27; abundance: NA; j_gene: TRBJ1-1; CDR3nt: TGTGCCAGCAGTTTAATCTGGGCCGCGAACACTGAAGCTTTCTTT; CDR3aa: CASSLIWAANTEAFF
d_gene: NA; v_gene: TRBV4-1; abundance: NA; j_gene: TRBJ2-3; CDR3nt: TGCGCCAGCAGTTCAAGCGGTTTTGATACGCAGTATTTT; CDR3aa: CASSSSGFDTQYF
d_gene: NA; v_gene: TRBV11-3; abundance: NA; j_gene: TRBJ2-3; CDR3nt: TGTGCCAGCAGCTTAGATGAGAATACGCAGTATTTT; CDR3aa: CASSLDENTQYF
d_gene: TRBD1; v_gene: TRBV5-1; abundance: NA; j_gene: TRBJ2-7; CDR3nt: TGCGCCAGCAGCTCTACCGGGACAGCTGCCTACGAGCAGTACTTC; CDR3aa: CASSSTGTAAYEQYF
d_gene: NA; v_gene: TRBV5-1; abundance: NA; j_gene: TRBJ1-1; CDR3nt: TGCGCCAGCAGCTCCGGGGGGGGGAACACTGAAGCTTTCTTT; CDR3aa: CASSSGGGNTEAFF
d_gene: TRBD1; v_gene: TRBV6-1; abundance: NA; j_gene: TRBJ1-5; CDR3nt: TGTGCCAGCAGTGGGACAGGGAGGCCCCAGCATTTT; CDR3aa: CASSGTGRPQHF
d_gene: NA; v_gene: TRBV5-4; abundance: NA; j_gene: TRBJ2-4; CDR3nt: TGTGCCAGCAGTTCCACCGGACAGGAGGAGGGCATTCAGTACTTC; CDR3aa: CASSSTGQEEGIQYF
d_gene: NA; v_gene: TRBV19; abundance: once; j_gene: TRBJ1-5; CDR3nt: TGTGCCAGTAGTATAGATGGGGAGGAGGCTCAGCATTTT; CDR3aa: CASSIDGEEAQHF
d_gene: NA; v_gene: TRBV7-6; abundance: NA; j_gene: TRBJ2-7; CDR3nt: TGTGCCAGCAGCTTGGGTGGCAGGTACGAGCAGTACTTC; CDR3aa: CASSLGGRYEQYF
d_gene: TRBD1; v_gene: TRBV7-9; abundance: NA; j_gene: TRBJ1-5; CDR3nt: TGTGCCAGCAGCTTTGGACAGGGACGGTATAGCAATCAGCCCCAGCATTTT; CDR3aa: CASSFGQGRYSNQPQHF
d_gene: TRBD1; v_gene: TRBV7-9; abundance: NA; j_gene: TRBJ1-2; CDR3nt: TGTGCCAGCAGCGCGGGACAGGGGGTGCTTGGCTACACCTTC; CDR3aa: CASSAGQGVLGYTF
d_gene: TRBD2; v_gene: TRBV5-4; abundance: NA; j_gene: TRBJ2-2; CDR3nt: TGTGCCAGCAGCTTGGGGACTAGCGGGGGGCCCTCGGCCGGGGAGCTGTTTTTT; CDR3aa: CASSLGTSGGPSAGELFF
d_gene: NA; v_gene: TRBV10-2; abundance: NA; j_gene: TRBJ1-2; CDR3nt: TGCGCCAGCAGTGAGTCGAGGCAGGGTCTGGGCTACACCTTC; CDR3aa: CASSESRQGLGYTF
d_gene: NA; v_gene: TRBV5-1; abundance: NA; j_gene: TRBJ1-6; CDR3nt: TGCGCCAGCAGCTCGTTCTCACAGGGAATATCAGGCTCACCCCTCCACTTT; CDR3aa: CASSSFSQGISGSPLHF
d_gene: NA; v_gene: TRBV11-2; abundance: once; j_gene: TRBJ1-4; CDR3nt: TGTGCCAGCAGCCTCGACAGTACTAATGAAAAACTGTTTTTT; CDR3aa: CASSLDSTNEKLFF
d_gene: NA; v_gene: TRBV4-3; abundance: NA; j_gene: TRBJ2-5; CDR3nt: TGCGCCAGCAGCCAAGGTCAGGGATTTCAAGAGACCCAGTACTTC; CDR3aa: CASSQGQGFQETQYF